These T cell receptor beta chains were read from a single sample in a study of shared clonotypes between healthy human individuals. Sequencing was performed with immunoSEQ multiplex PCR; in TCRdb, only in-frame clones are kept and a portion is missing. The sample gives a few million clones, about 94% of which show up once; 0.1% to 0.15% is in the top ten. Sequencing input: naive CD4+ T cells sorted from blood. These TCRs come from a man between 18 and 29 years old in good health. Each CDR3 is given with its conserved first and last residue. D genes are given only for firm matches.

d_call	v_call	j_call	cdr3_nt	cdr3_aa
.	TRBV6-6	TRBJ2-5	TGTGCCAGCCGCTGGGGGTATGAGACCCAGTACTTC	CASRWGYETQYF
.	TRBV10-3	TRBJ1-2	TGTGCCGTCAATCACGAGGGAGACGAAAATGGCTACACCTTC	CAVNHEGDENGYTF
TRBD1	TRBV6-6	TRBJ1-4	TGTGCCAGCAGACGCCAGGGGGCCTCTAATGAAAAACTGTTTTTT	CASRRQGASNEKLFF
.	TRBV7-9	TRBJ2-7	TGTGCCAGCACGGACAGTCCCTACGAGCAGTACTTC	CASTDSPYEQYF
.	TRBV13	TRBJ2-3	TGTGCCAGCAGCCCAACAGGGACTAACACAGATACGCAGTATTTT	CASSPTGTNTDTQYF
.	TRBV30	TRBJ1-4	TGTGCCTGGAGTGATGTGGGGGCTGGCGAAAAACTGTTTTTT	CAWSDVGAGEKLFF
TRBD1	TRBV10-3	TRBJ1-1	TGTGCCATCAGTGACGGGACAGGGATGGGCACTGAAGCTTTCTTT	CAISDGTGMGTEAFF
.	TRBV6-5	TRBJ1-1	TGTGCCAGCAGTTCTTTCTTTAGGGGAAACACTGAAGCTTTCTTT	CASSSFFRGNTEAFF
TRBD1	TRBV25-1	TRBJ1-1	TGTGCCAGCAGCTGGGGACAGGTTAGTGTTGAAGCTTTCTTT	CASSWGQVSVEAFF
TRBD2	TRBV28	TRBJ2-7	TGTGCCAGCAAACTAGCGGGGGACAACTACGAGCAGTACTTC	CASKLAGDNYEQYF
.	TRBV6-5	TRBJ2-7	TGTGCCAGCAGATCGGACAGCCGCCACGAGCAGTACTTC	CASRSDSRHEQYF
TRBD1	TRBV2	TRBJ2-5	TGTGCCAGCAGTGGACAACCCGGACAGGTCGGGGAGACCCAGTACTTC	CASSGQPGQVGETQYF
.	TRBV7-9	TRBJ2-5	TGTGCCAGCAGCTTGTACAGGGATCAAGAGACCCAGTACTTC	CASSLYRDQETQYF
.	TRBV6-5	TRBJ1-2	TGTGCCAGCAGACCTCTTACGGGCCCTAACTATGGCTACACCTTC	CASRPLTGPNYGYTF
TRBD2	TRBV30	TRBJ2-1	TGTGCCTGGATGCGCTCGAAAGCGGGGGGTGCCTACAATGAGCAGTTCTTC	CAWMRSKAGGAYNEQFF
.	TRBV7-2	TRBJ2-7	TGTGCCAGCAGCTTAGGGGACCTCCTCGAGCAGTACTTC	CASSLGDLLEQYF
.	TRBV6-1	TRBJ2-3	TGTGCCTCAGTAAACGGGGGTAGCACAGATACGCAGTATTTT	CASVNGGSTDTQYF
TRBD1	TRBV7-6	TRBJ2-7	TGTGCCAGCAGCCGGGACAGCCCCCCACCCTACGAGCAGTACTTC	CASSRDSPPPYEQYF
.	TRBV5-6	TRBJ1-2	TGTGCCAGCAGCGCGAGGGAGAGGGTTAGGACCTTC	CASSARERVRTF
.	TRBV25-1	TRBJ1-1	TGTGCCAGCAGGAGGGGTGGGGACACTGAAGCTTTCTTT	CASRRGGDTEAFF
.	TRBV28	TRBJ1-5	TGTGCCAGCAGTTCCCCCAATCAGCCCCAGCATTTT	CASSSPNQPQHF
.	TRBV6-1	TRBJ1-3	TGTGCCAGCAGTGATCAGGGAGGAAACACCATATATTTT	CASSDQGGNTIYF
.	TRBV5-1	TRBJ1-4	TGCGCCAGCAGCACCGAACAGGGTGATAGGGAAAAACTGTTTTTT	CASSTEQGDREKLFF